Presented here are 32 T cell receptor beta chains from one specimen sequenced in a study of Ad26.COV2.S vaccination and SARS-CoV-2 variants. Treatment in this sample: approximately 18 received Ad26.COV2.S at low or high dose, single or two shots; about 5 received placebo; per-sample allocation not given. Samples analyzed were those drawn on day 63 after the first vaccine or placebo injection. This table comes from immunoSEQ multiplex PCR, and its TCRdb copy is limited to in-frame clones, with some not included. This sample has about 400,000 clones, with less than 90% found just once. The source was peripheral blood, collected in a trial of Ad26.COV2.S vaccine versus placebo. These receptor sequences come from a person aged 18-65 years who received the Ad26.COV2.S COVID-19 vaccine or a placebo.

The V call is TRBV7-9, the J call TRBJ2-5, with TRBD2 matching 11 bases. The junction had 8 bases not matched to a gene; V was cut back by 6 bases and J by 5 bases. The CDR3 length is 15 residues. From germline, CDR1 is SEHNR and CDR2 FQNEAQ (reference sequence). The CDR3 sequence: CASRALAGGRETQYF. The CDR3, as DNA: TGTGCCAGCAGAGCTCTAGCGGGGGGCCGGGAGACCCAGTACTTC.

The chain links TRBV7-9 to TRBJ1-2, with D possibly matching TRBD1 (6 bases). Germline-derived CDR1 and CDR2 are SEHNR and FQNEAQ (reference sequence). V was shortened by 5 bases and J by 5 bases, with 12 bases between the two germline ends. CDR3 length equals 13 residues. As DNA, the CDR3 is TGTGCCAGCAGCCGTCAGGGGAAGTATGGCTACACCTTC. This gives the protein CASSRQGKYGYTF.

The chain uses TRBV19 and TRBJ2-1; D unresolved. Germline V gives CDR1 LNHDA, CDR2 SQIVND (reference sequence). The CDR3 loop spans 15 amino acids. Trimming took 2 bases from V and 4 from J, leaving 12 bases between them. CDR3 residues: CASSIRAVPYNEQFF. The CDR3 DNA reads TGTGCCAGTAGTATAAGAGCAGTGCCTTACAATGAGCAGTTCTTC. Together with reference TRBV19 and TRBJ2-1, the CDR3 gives the full variable domain: DGGITQSPKYLFRKEGQNVTLSCEQNLNHDAMYWYRQDPGQGLRLIYYSQIVNDFQKGDIAEGYSVSREKKESFPLTVTSAQKNPTAFYLCASSIRAVPYNEQFFGPGTRLTVL.

The chain has TRBV18 and TRBJ1-2; D call uncertain. Germline values: CDR1 KGHSH, CDR2 LQKENI. Trimming cost V 0 bases and J 4 bases, with 6 bases left between them. The CDR3 consists of 13 residues. The CDR3 is CASSPPGSYGYTF. In DNA form, the CDR3 reads TGTGCCAGCTCACCACCTGGCAGCTATGGCTACACCTTC. Together with reference TRBV18 and TRBJ1-2, the CDR3 gives the full variable domain: NAGVMQNPRHLVRRRGQEARLRCSPMKGHSHVYWYRQLPEEGLKFMVYLQKENIIDESGMPKERFSAEFPKEGPSILRIQQVVRGDSAAYFCASSPPGSYGYTFGSGTRLTVV.

This chain joins TRBV7-8 and TRBJ2-2; tentatively, D is TRBD1 (6 bases). Trimming took 5 bases from V and 7 from J, leaving 17 bases between them. Germline CDR1 SGHVS, CDR2 FQNEAQ. CDR3 length: 15 residues. The CDR3 region is CASSARQVYVGELFF. The CDR3 DNA follows: TGTGCCAGCAGCGCACGACAGGTGTACGTCGGGGAGCTGTTTTTT.

This clone was recorded once. CDR3 region: CASSLELAANTGELFF. CDR3 DNA sequence: TGCGCCAGCAGCTTGGAACTAGCGGCGAACACCGGGGAGCTGTTTTTT. This chain links TRBV5-1 with TRBJ2-2; 8 bases agree with TRBD2. Looked up from germline, CDR1 is SGHRS and CDR2 is YFSETQ. Losses at the gene ends were 0 bases for V and 0 bases for J; bases not matched to a gene: 1. The CDR3 runs to 16 residues.

The rearrangement uses TRBV2 and TRBJ2-5, with 10 bases identical to TRBD2. J was trimmed by 2 bases and V by 5 bases; bases with no gene match: 8. The germline V gene encodes CDR1 SNHLY and CDR2 FYNNEI. This CDR3 comprises 16 residues. As DNA, the CDR3 is TGTGCCAGCAGTATTCAGCGGGGGGGCCTTCAAGAGACCCAGTACTTC. Amino acid sequence: CASSIQRGGLQETQYF.

Turning to this clone: This may stem from a read error, because a much larger clone lies one nucleotide away. CDR3: CAWSPNYGYTF. The CDR3 DNA follows: TGTGCCTGGAGTCCTAACTATGGCTACACCTTC. The chain uses TRBV30 and TRBJ1-2, with D uncertain. CDR1 is GTSNPN, CDR2 SVGIG, per germline (reference sequence). The CDR3 sequence is 11 residues long. Trimming shortened V by 2 bases and J by 0 bases, and 1 base separated the two germline ends.

CDR3 protein: CASSPATNEKLFF. Here the CDR3 DNA reads TGTGCCAGCAGTCCTGCAACTAATGAAAAACTGTTTTTT. This rearrangement joins TRBV12-3 or TRBV12-4 to TRBJ1-4; D is unresolved. This CDR3 is built from 13 residues. Trimming stripped 5 bases from V and 0 bases from J, with 4 bases between.

The chain is built from TRBV10-3 and TRBJ2-2; D is uncertain. V lost 5 bases and J 3 bases, leaving 10 bases between the germline ends. Germline V gene data show CDR1 as ENHRY and CDR2 as SYGVKD. CDR3 length equals 14 residues. This CDR3 reads CAISPIGDTGELFF. The CDR3 nucleotides read TGTGCCATCAGTCCCATTGGGGACACCGGGGAGCTGTTTTTT.

The count of this clone is one. The gene calls are TRBV7-8 and TRBJ2-6; no clear D. The germline V gene has CDR1 SGHVS and CDR2 FQNEAQ. The V end lost 4 bases, the J end lost 2 bases, and 9 bases lay between the germline ends. CDR3 length equals 15 residues. The chain's CDR3 is CASSSARPGANVLTF. The CDR3 DNA is TGTGCCAGCAGCTCGGCCAGACCTGGGGCCAACGTCCTGACTTTC.

About this clone: At the DNA level, this CDR3 is encoded by other sequences in the same sample as well. The CDR3: CSAKGGYGYTF. CDR3 DNA sequence: TGCAGTGCTAAAGGGGGCTATGGCTACACCTTC. The V and J genes are TRBV20-1 and TRBJ1-2; weak D call: TRBD1 (6 bases). The V gene's germline CDR1 is DFQATT and CDR2 SNEGSKA (reference sequence). The length of the CDR3 is 11 residues. The V gene lost 4 bases and the J gene lost 4 bases, with 7 bases spanning the gap.

The CDR3: CASSLQGSNQPQHF. The CDR3 coding sequence is TGTGCCAGTAGTCTACAGGGGAGCAATCAGCCCCAGCATTTT. The V call is TRBV19, the J call TRBJ1-5, with 7 bases fitting TRBD1. Per germline, CDR1 LNHDA and CDR2 SQIVND (reference sequence). The ends lost 5 bases at V and 1 base at J; junction bases unmatched: 2. CDR3 length equals 14 residues.

The chain uses TRBV7-6 and TRBJ1-1; 7 nucleotides align to TRBD1. Germline CDR1 is SGHVS and CDR2 is FNYEAQ. The CDR3 spans 15 residues. The V segment lost 5 bases and the J segment 1 base; nucleotides outside the gene matches: 7. In DNA form, the CDR3 reads TGTGCCAGCAGCGTAGGGACAGTAGGGAACACTGAAGCTTTCTTT. It translates to CASSVGTVGNTEAFF.

The rearrangement uses TRBV5-1 and TRBJ1-6; D gene ambiguous. Germline CDR1 reads SGHRS; CDR2 reads YFSETQ. The CDR3 extends over 12 amino acids. V gave up 5 bases and J gave up 10 bases, with 10 bases separating them. The CDR3 here is CASREGNSPLHF. DNA for the CDR3: TGCGCCAGCAGAGAGGGAAACTCACCCCTCCACTTT. The variable domain in full, completed from reference TRBV5-1 and TRBJ1-6, reads KAGVTQTPRYLIKTRGQQVTLSCSPISGHRSVSWYQQTPGQGLQFLFEYFSETQRNKGNFPGRFSGRQFSNSRSEMNVSTLELGDSALYLCASREGNSPLHFGNGTRLTVT.

The chain employs TRBV2 and TRBJ1-1, with D tentatively TRBD1 (5 bases). Germline-derived CDR1 and CDR2 are SNHLY and FYNNEI. The germline V and J ends were trimmed by 0 bases and 7 bases, with 15 bases remaining between them. The CDR3 runs to 15 residues. The CDR3 nucleotides are TGTGCCAGCAGTGAAGCGGAACACAGAGGGGTTGAAGCTTTCTTT. It specifies CASSEAEHRGVEAFF.

This chain joins TRBV5-1 and TRBJ2-1, with D possibly matching TRBD1 (5 bases). The V end was cut by 0 bases, the J end by 11 bases, with 15 bases between. Germline V gives CDR1 SGHRS, CDR2 YFSETQ. The CDR3 is made up of 14 amino acids. DNA of the CDR3: TGCGCCAGCAGCTTGGAGGGGTCCACGGCGAAGCAGTTCTTC. Protein: CASSLEGSTAKQFF.

This clone was observed a handful of times. The chain has TRBV3-1 (or the pseudogene TRBV3-2) and TRBJ2-7; D not certain. There are 11 residues in the CDR3. Trimming removed 1 base at V and 7 bases at J, with 5 bases between. Germline lookup yields CDR1 LGHDT and CDR2 YNNKEL (reference sequence). The CDR3 DNA reads TGTGCCAGCAGCCAAGGGGTAGAGCAGTACTTC. Its protein product is CASSQGVEQYF.

The chain has TRBV5-1 and TRBJ1-1; the D is unclear. The V gene's germline CDR1 is SGHRS and CDR2 YFSETQ. Trimming shortened V by 4 bases and J by 6 bases, and 13 bases separated the two germline ends. The CDR3 length is 13 residues. The CDR3 is CASSLDPPAEAFF. In nucleotides, the CDR3 is TGCGCCAGCAGCCTAGACCCCCCAGCTGAAGCTTTCTTT.

V is TRBV11-2 and J is TRBJ2-1, with 9 bases matching TRBD2. Germline V gene lookup returns CDR1 SGHAT and CDR2 FQNNGV. The CDR3 runs to 16 residues. V dropped 5 bases and J dropped 2; count of bases not matched to a gene: 7. The chain's CDR3 is CASSTRLAGTYNEQFF. The CDR3 nucleotides read TGTGCCAGCAGCACCCGGCTAGCGGGGACCTACAATGAGCAGTTCTTC. The full variable domain, its missing parts supplied by reference TRBV11-2 and TRBJ2-1, is EAGVAQSPRYKIIEKRQSVAFWCNPISGHATLYWYQQILGQGPKLLIQFQNNGVVDDSQLPKDRFSAERLKGVDSTLKIQPAKLEDSAVYLCASSTRLAGTYNEQFFGPGTRLTVL.

The rearrangement links TRBV7-9 to TRBJ2-3; weak D call: TRBD2 (7 bases). Germline V gene sequence: CDR1 SEHNR, CDR2 FQNEAQ (reference sequence). The V end was cut by 5 bases, the J end by 3 bases, with 18 bases between. The CDR3 sequence is 16 residues long. DNA of the CDR3: TGTGCCAGCAGCGTCCGGGGGGCTCCTAAAACAGATACGCAGTATTTT. Its protein is CASSVRGAPKTDTQYF.

This rearrangement joins TRBV6-2 or TRBV6-3 to TRBJ2-7; TRBD1 agrees at 7 bases. V trimming: 4 bases; J trimming: 3 bases; junction bases outside the gene matches: 24. Germline V CDR1 and CDR2: MNHEY, SVGEGT. This CDR3 comprises 20 residues. The chain's CDR3 is CASSSSFSAGTAIIVYEQYF. The CDR3 bases are TGTGCCAGCAGTTCGTCCTTTTCCGCCGGGACAGCGATTATAGTCTACGAGCAGTACTTC.

The CDR3: CASSKGASLTEETQYF. The CDR3, as DNA: TGTGCCAGCAGCAAAGGTGCCAGCCTAACCGAAGAGACCCAGTACTTC. This chain connects TRBV21-1 to TRBJ2-5. TRBV21-1 is a pseudogene locus. The CDR3 loop spans 16 amino acids.

The rearrangement joins TRBV5-4 to TRBJ2-3; 7 bases map to TRBD1. After removal of 0 bases from V and 2 bases from J, the junction contained 3 bases not matched to a gene. This CDR3 region has 15 residues. Germline CDR1 reads SGHNT; CDR2 reads YYREEE (reference sequence). The CDR3 DNA sequence: TGTGCCAGCAGCTTGGGACAGGGACCCACAGATACGCAGTATTTT. Its translation: CASSLGQGPTDTQYF.

The V and J genes are TRBV19 and TRBJ1-3; maybe TRBD1 (5 bases). Germline loops: CDR1 LNHDA, CDR2 SQIVND (reference sequence). The V and J ends lost 7 bases and 3 bases respectively, with 16 bases between them. The CDR3 has 15 amino acids. CDR3 sequence reads: CASIPRDAYGNTIYF. The CDR3 DNA reads as TGTGCCAGTATTCCCCGGGACGCCTATGGAAACACCATATATTTT.

The rearrangement links TRBV19 to TRBJ2-3, with 7 positions matching TRBD2. Germline assignment: CDR1 LNHDA and CDR2 SQIVND (reference sequence). V was pared by 8 bases and J by 2 bases, with 7 bases of the junction left unmatched. The CDR3 is 14 residues long. The CDR3 reads CASLGGSITDTQYF. The CDR3 DNA sequence: TGTGCCAGTTTGGGGGGGAGTATCACAGATACGCAGTATTTT.

The chain links TRBV24-1 to TRBJ2-5; D is undetermined. This CDR3 comprises 14 residues. Germline V gene sequence: CDR1 KGHDR, CDR2 SFDVKD. Trimming stripped 1 base from V and 7 bases from J, with 12 bases between. In DNA form, the CDR3 reads TGTGCCACCAGTGATTTAGAGAGAGGCGGGACCCAGTACTTC. Protein product: CATSDLERGGTQYF.

The rearrangement links TRBV9 to TRBJ2-3; D is unresolved. Germline values: CDR1 SGDLS, CDR2 YYNGEE. There are 13 residues in the CDR3. Trimming pared 0 bases from V and 3 bases from J, leaving 5 bases between. The CDR3 here is CASSVGETDTQYF. The DNA for the CDR3 is TGTGCCAGCAGCGTAGGTGAGACAGATACGCAGTATTTT.

This clone has just one count. V usage is TRBV3-1 (or the pseudogene TRBV3-2) and J usage is TRBJ1-3; D is ambiguous. The CDR3 is 12 residues long. Germline lookup yields CDR1 LGHDT and CDR2 YNNKEL (reference sequence). Trimming removed 4 bases at V and 6 bases at J, with 7 bases between. The CDR3 nucleotides are TGTGCCAGCAGCCCGGAGGAAAACACCATATATTTT. This gives the protein CASSPEENTIYF.

V is TRBV10-2 and J is TRBJ1-1; 9 positions agree with TRBD1. The CDR3 totals 16 residues. The germline V gene encodes CDR1 WSHSY and CDR2 SAAADI. V dropped 2 bases and J dropped 3; count of bases not matched to a gene: 7. The CDR3 protein is CASSETAGTGHTEAFF. The CDR3 DNA reads as TGCGCCAGCAGTGAGACCGCCGGGACAGGGCACACTGAAGCTTTCTTT.

This clone was observed a single time. The V and J genes are TRBV13 and TRBJ2-7, with D uncertain. There are 13 residues in the CDR3. CDR1 PRHDT and CDR2 FYEKMQ come from the germline V gene (reference sequence). V was trimmed by 1 base and J by 6 bases, leaving 10 bases between them. CDR3 in DNA: TGTGCCAGCAGCTTAGTTTTGGATGGCGAGCAGTACTTC. Amino acid sequence: CASSLVLDGEQYF. Full variable domain (outside the CDR3, taken from reference TRBV13 and TRBJ2-7): AAGVIQSPRHLIKEKRETATLKCYPIPRHDTVYWYQQGPGQDPQFLISFYEKMQSDKGSIPDRFSAQQFSDYHSELNMSSLELGDSALYFCASSLVLDGEQYFGPGTRLTVT.

The rearrangement links TRBV7-9 to TRBJ1-5; no clear D. Germline V gene sequence: CDR1 SEHNR, CDR2 FQNEAQ (reference sequence). V shed 2 bases and J shed 1 base, with 6 bases lying between them. The CDR3 totals 14 residues. CDR3 sequence reads: CASSLMDSNQPQHF. The CDR3 nucleotides are TGTGCCAGCAGCTTAATGGACAGCAATCAGCCCCAGCATTTT.